This paragraph covers one TCR beta chain sequence. Its antigen is currently unknown. The data derive from a study of cytomegalovirus exposure and HLA in healthy donors. Study-wide results and caveats: In a later analysis, TCR beta V- and J-gene trimming showed a link to a missense DCLRE1C variant. Reports showed the classifier diagnosing cytomegalovirus status with high specificity and sensitivity. As a later analysis revealed, most CMV-associated TCR beta chains appeared HLA-restricted.

Germline V gene sequence: CDR1 SGHNT, CDR2 YENEEA. This CDR3 contains 13 residues. V was clipped by 6 bases and J by 7 bases, with 13 bases between them. PCR was performed using 60 Vbeta and 13 Jbeta primers. Profiled with immunoSEQ multiplex PCR; TCRdb holds only in-frame clones, not every one. Among roughly 140,000 clones, about four fifths were seen once, and the ten largest hold around 4%. The specimen was PBMCs. The TCR was taken from a man in his forties in good health and CMV-seropositive. The chain has TRBV11-3 and TRBJ2-4, with D perhaps matching TRBD2 (6 bases). CDR3 bases: TGTGCCAGCAGGCGAGGAGGGAGCAACATTCAGTACTTC. It translates to CASRRGGSNIQYF.